Presented here are 10 T cell receptor beta chains from one specimen sequenced in a study of shared clonotypes between healthy human individuals. Profiling relied on immunoSEQ multiplex PCR, and the TCRdb table lists in-frame clones only, not all of them. The repertoire holds 2,500,000 or so clones, with 93% as singletons. Sequenced material: naive CD4+ T cells from PBMCs. As for subset: CD45RA+ positively selected. Receptors originate from a man aged 18-30 years in good health. Some clones in this sample may be carry-over from other donors' samples.

This sequence joins TRBV28 and TRBJ1-6; D is perhaps TRBD1 (5 bases). Germline lookup yields CDR1 MDHEN and CDR2 SYDVKM. The V end was cut by 7 bases, the J end by 6 bases, with 10 bases between. The CDR3 runs to 13 residues. This CDR3 is CASMGQGNSPLHF. CDR3 bases: TGTGCCAGCATGGGGCAGGGTAATTCACCCCTCCACTTT.

The rearrangement uses TRBV7-3 and TRBJ2-5; the match to TRBD1 covers 8 bases. Germline assignment: CDR1 SGHTA and CDR2 FQGTGA. The CDR3 runs to 13 residues. Trimming removed 5 bases from V and 3 bases from J; junction bases left unmatched: 2. CDR3 loop: CASSKDREETQYF. The CDR3, as DNA: TGTGCCAGCAGCAAGGACAGGGAAGAGACCCAGTACTTC.

The V call is TRBV30, the J call TRBJ1-5; the D gene is possibly TRBD1 (5 bases). V lost 2 bases and J lost 5, with 10 bases in between. The CDR3 contains 13 residues. CDR1 and CDR2 (germline): GTSNPN, SVGIG (reference sequence). CDR3 sequence reads: CAWSNRDHQPQHF. The CDR3 nucleotides are TGTGCCTGGAGTAATCGGGACCATCAGCCCCAGCATTTT.

The chain couples TRBV6-1 to TRBJ2-1; D is possibly TRBD1 (5 bases). This CDR3 has 17 residues. With 2 bases removed from V and 0 bases from J, the gap between germline ends came to 14 bases. Germline V gene lookup returns CDR1 MNHNS and CDR2 SASEGT. Here the CDR3 DNA reads TGTGCCAGCAGTGAATTTCCAGGGTCAAGCTCCTACAATGAGCAGTTCTTC. Its protein is CASSEFPGSSSYNEQFF.

The gene calls are TRBV4-3 and TRBJ2-2, with TRBD1 matching over 7 bases. Germline V lookup: CDR1 LGHNA, CDR2 YSLEER. CDR3 length: 13 amino acids. The ends lost 4 bases at V and 8 bases at J; junction bases unmatched: 4. The CDR3 loop is CASSPRQGGELFF. CDR3 in DNA: TGCGCCAGCAGCCCACGACAGGGAGGGGAGCTGTTTTTT.

Comment on this clone: Relative to the germline gene, one junction end is altered; a read error may explain this. V gene TRBV5-4 combines with J gene TRBJ2-2, with 7 bases lining up with TRBD1. In germline, CDR1 is SGHNT, CDR2 YYREEE (reference sequence). The CDR3 contains 15 residues. CDR3 amino acids: CASSQPDRVSGKLFF. DNA for the CDR3: TGTGCCAGCAGCCAACCTGACAGGGTTTCCGGGAAGCTGTTTTTT.

V usage is TRBV5-1 and J usage is TRBJ1-1, with 10 bases that match TRBD1. CDR3 size: 15 residues. Unmatched junction bases numbered 6, after V lost 0 bases and J lost 7 bases. Per germline, CDR1 SGHRS and CDR2 YFSETQ. The chain's CDR3 is CASSLGQGAGSEAFF. CDR3 sequence (DNA): TGCGCCAGCAGCTTGGGACAGGGGGCCGGGAGTGAAGCTTTCTTT.

This chain uses TRBV5-4 with TRBJ2-1; no reliable D call. Trimming removed 2 bases from V and 6 bases from J, with 18 bases in between. The CDR3 has 16 residues. Germline V gene sequence: CDR1 SGHNT, CDR2 YYREEE (reference sequence). This CDR3 is CASSFPPFGASNEQFF. CDR3 in DNA: TGTGCCAGCAGCTTTCCCCCCTTCGGCGCATCCAATGAGCAGTTCTTC.

As regards this clone: The sample holds other DNA sequences that translate to the same CDR3. The rearrangement links TRBV5-1 to TRBJ2-1, with 7 bases that match TRBD2. This CDR3 has 15 residues. CDR1 SGHRS and CDR2 YFSETQ come from the germline V gene. V shed 0 bases and J 4 bases; nucleotides not matched to a gene: 4. In DNA form, the CDR3 reads TGCGCCAGCAGCTTGGCGCTAGCGGTATACAATGAGCAGTTCTTC. Translating it yields CASSLALAVYNEQFF.

This chain links TRBV19 with TRBJ1-1; 8 nucleotides align to TRBD1. This CDR3 is built from 15 residues. The junction had 6 bases not matched to a gene; V was cut back by 5 bases and J by 1 base. The V gene's germline CDR1 is LNHDA and CDR2 SQIVND (reference sequence). The CDR3 reads CASSPRTGKNTEAFF. Here the CDR3 DNA reads TGTGCCAGTAGTCCGCGGACAGGGAAGAACACTGAAGCTTTCTTT.